This T cell receptor (beta chain) was captured by sequencing in a study of blood T cell repertoires in COVID-19. Across the whole study: Samples came from the United States, Italy and Spain, spanning acute and convalescent COVID-19. In each case, the material was cDNA or gDNA derived from T cells, B-cell-depleted T cells, or PBMCs.

The CDR3 is 13 residues long. CDR1 is MNHEY and CDR2 is SVGAGI in the germline V gene. V was clipped by 7 bases and J by 7 bases, with 11 bases between them. As processed by the authors: Estimates of nucleated cell counts were drawn from the amplification of reference gene primers. The data were produced by immunoSEQ multiplex PCR, yet TCRdb's version contains in-frame clones alone and is incomplete. Clonal size and the V and J genes are those of that table, whereas D and trimming came from the DNA. The top ten hold approximately 2% of the sample, which has under 200,000 clones, roughly four fifths seen once.

The clonotype comes from an elderly woman with acute or convalescent COVID-19. The rearrangement links TRBV6-5 to TRBJ1-6; the D gene is possibly TRBD1 (6 bases). Source material: peripheral blood. CDR3 protein: CASTRQENSPLHF. The DNA for the CDR3 is TGTGCCAGCACCCGACAGGAGAATTCACCCCTCCACTTT.